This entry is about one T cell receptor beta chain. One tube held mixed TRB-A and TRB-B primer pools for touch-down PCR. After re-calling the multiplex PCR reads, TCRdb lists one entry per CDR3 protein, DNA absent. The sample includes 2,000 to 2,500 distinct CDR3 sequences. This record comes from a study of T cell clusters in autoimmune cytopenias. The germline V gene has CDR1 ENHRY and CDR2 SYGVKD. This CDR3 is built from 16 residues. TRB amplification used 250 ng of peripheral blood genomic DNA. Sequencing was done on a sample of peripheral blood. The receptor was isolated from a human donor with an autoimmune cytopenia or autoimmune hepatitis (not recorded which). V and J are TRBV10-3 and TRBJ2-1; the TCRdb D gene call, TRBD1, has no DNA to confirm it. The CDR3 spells CAISEARQSSYNEQFF.